This entry is about one T cell receptor (beta chain). TCRdb ran MiXCR on the 5' RACE reads and lists one entry per CDR3 protein. The repertoire holds 120,000 or so distinct CDR3 sequences, with roughly an eighth as singletons. This CDR3 is 13 amino acids long. V was pared by 3 bases and J by 11 bases, with 6 bases of the junction left unmatched. CDR1 and CDR2 (germline): SNHLY, FYNNEI. These data come from a study of CD8 T cells in ankylosing spondylitis. The clonotype originates from a female donor with ankylosing spondylitis or in good health (not recorded which). The V and J genes are TRBV2 and TRBJ2-4; 8 bases are a match to TRBD1. The sequenced material came from blood, either unsorted or a sorted T cell fraction (not recorded which). The CDR3 spells CASSEEGTGVQYF. The CDR3 nucleotides read TGTGCCAGCAGTGAGGAGGGGACAGGAGTTCAGTACTTC.